The rows below give T cell receptor beta chains drawn from one sample of a study of blood T cell repertoires in COVID-19. Libraries were prepared by immunoSEQ multiplex PCR; TCRdb keeps only in-frame clonotypes and omits some of them. The data show about 140,000 clones, 80% to 90% seen once. The specimen sequenced was peripheral blood. These receptors were taken from a man aged 55 to 69 with active or convalescent COVID-19. The CDR3 runs from the conserved cysteine through the conserved F or W. The order of the fields is CDR3 length, J gene, V gene, D gene, clone size, CDR3 DNA, CDR3 protein. A D gene is named only where the DNA matches it firmly. Part of the rows lack a size; the others show once, few, many or a class for expanded clones.

>14|TRBJ2-1|TRBV2|TRBD2|-
TGTGCCTGCCATAGCGGGCAGACCTACAATGAGCAGTTCTTC
CACHSGQTYNEQFF
>14|TRBJ2-5|TRBV5-6|TRBD2|-
TGTGCCAGCAGCTTAGGACTAGAGGGGGAGACCCAGTACTTC
CASSLGLEGETQYF
>14|TRBJ2-5|TRBV6-5|TRBD2|-
TGTGCCAGCAGCACTAGCGGGGCCCAAGAGACCCAGTACTTC
CASSTSGAQETQYF
>15|TRBJ1-1|TRBV28|-|-
TGTGCCAGCAGTTTTATAGCACCCCTAAACACTGAAGCTTTCTTT
CASSFIAPLNTEAFF
>14|TRBJ2-7|TRBV6-2/TRBV6-3|TRBD1|few
TGTGCCAGCAGTACGACAGGGACCCCCTACGAGCAGTACTTC
CASSTTGTPYEQYF
>16|TRBJ2-7|TRBV7-9|TRBD2|-
TGTGCCAGCAGCTTATTCGCACTAGCGGGAGGCTACGAGCAGTACTTC
CASSLFALAGGYEQYF
>15|TRBJ1-6|TRBV7-2|-|-
TGTGCCAGCAGCTTATCTCCCAGTGATAATTCACCCCTCCACTTT
CASSLSPSDNSPLHF
>15|TRBJ2-1|TRBV24-1|TRBD2|-
TGTGCCACCAGTGACCCGGGGGGACGAAGCAATGAGCAGTTCTTC
CATSDPGGRSNEQFF
>13|TRBJ2-1|TRBV5-1|-|-
TGCGCCAGCAGCCGTGGAGGCCCCAATGAGCAGTTCTTC
CASSRGGPNEQFF
>15|TRBJ2-1|TRBV5-1|-|-
TGCGCCAGCAGCTTGGTGGGGGCCGGTATCGATGAGCAGTTCTTC
CASSLVGAGIDEQFF
>15|TRBJ2-1|TRBV18|TRBD2|-
TGTGCCAGCTCACCACCGGGCGGGAGGAACAATGAGCAGTTCTTC
CASSPPGGRNNEQFF
>14|TRBJ2-1|TRBV9|TRBD2|-
TGTGCCAGCAGCAAGGGACTAGCGGGAGGGCCTGCGTTCTTC
CASSKGLAGGPAFF
>13|TRBJ2-7|TRBV6-6|TRBD1|-
TGTGCCAGCAGGACAGGGGCGCTCTACGAGCAGTACTTC
CASRTGALYEQYF
>14|TRBJ1-3|TRBV5-1|-|-
TGCGCCAGCAGCTCAGATTTCTCTGGAAACACCATATATTTT
CASSSDFSGNTIYF
>16|TRBJ2-6|TRBV9|-|-
TGTGCCAGCAGCGTCCCGGAGGTCTCTGGGGCCAACGTCCTGACTTTC
CASSVPEVSGANVLTF
>14|TRBJ2-4|TRBV19|-|once
TGTGCCAGTACCTCAAGAGGGCGCGAAAACATTCAGTACTTC
CASTSRGRENIQYF
>17|TRBJ1-2|TRBV11-2|TRBD1|once
TGTGCCAGCAGGGAGGGGACAGGGGACCACCTAAACTATGGCTACACCTTC
CASREGTGDHLNYGYTF
>16|TRBJ2-2|TRBV5-8|TRBD1|-
TGTGCCAGCAGCCCAGGGACAGGGGGCGTAGCCGGGGAGCTGTTTTTT
CASSPGTGGVAGELFF
>14|TRBJ2-2|TRBV19|-|-
TGTGCCAGTAGTAGGAGGCAGAGTTCCGGGGAGCTGTTTTTT
CASSRRQSSGELFF
>15|TRBJ1-5|TRBV19|TRBD1|once
TGTGCCAGTAGTCCGAACCGGGACAGGAATCAGCCCCAGCATTTT
CASSPNRDRNQPQHF
>15|TRBJ2-1|TRBV10-3|-|-
TGTGCCATCAGTGACCTGCAAATTGTGCACTCTGAGCAGTTCTTC
CAISDLQIVHSEQFF
>14|TRBJ1-1|TRBV5-5|-|-
TGTGCCAGCAGCTTGTCAGGGGTGGACACTGAAGCTTTCTTT
CASSLSGVDTEAFF
>15|TRBJ2-7|TRBV15|-|once
TGTGCCACCAGCAGGGGAAGAGGACAGTCCTACGAGCAGTACTTC
CATSRGRGQSYEQYF
>16|TRBJ1-6|TRBV6-5|-|-
TGTGCCAGCAGTTACTCAAACCCTACGAGGAATTCACCCCTCCACTTT
CASSYSNPTRNSPLHF